A selection of T cell receptor beta chains follows, all from one sample in a study of blood T cells in healthy people across ages. One entry per CDR3 protein results from TCRdb running MiXCR on the 5' RACE reads. The sample shows a few hundred thousand distinct CDR3 sequences, 25% to 30% of them seen only once. What was sequenced was blood. The receptors come from an older woman in good health. The CDR3 runs from the conserved cysteine through the conserved F or W. A D gene is named only where the DNA matches it firmly. Clone size is not always given. Where it is, it says once, few, many or a class for expanded clones.

TRBD2,TRBJ2-5,-,TRBV13,CASSRSYQTSGGETQYF,TGTGCCAGCAGCCGAAGCTATCAGACTAGCGGGGGTGAGACCCAGTACTTC
-,TRBJ2-5,-,TRBV9,CASSDGRPEETQYF,TGTGCCAGCAGCGACGGACGACCAGAAGAGACCCAGTACTTC
-,TRBJ1-5,-,TRBV4-3,CASSQVRQGPQHF,TGCGCCAGCAGCCAAGTTCGCCAGGGTCCCCAGCATTTT
-,TRBJ2-3,-,TRBV5-1,CASSLAAGAVTDTQYF,TGCGCCAGCAGCTTGGCCGCAGGGGCTGTGACAGATACGCAGTATTTT
TRBD2,TRBJ2-5,-,TRBV7-2,CASSPYRTSGGTWETQYF,TGTGCCAGCAGCCCTTATAGGACTAGCGGGGGCACATGGGAGACCCAGTACTTC
-,TRBJ2-3,-,TRBV7-9,CASSHMRGVGTDTQYF,TGTGCCAGCAGCCACATGCGGGGAGTCGGCACAGATACGCAGTATTTT
TRBD2,TRBJ2-5,-,TRBV2,CASSRRLALETQYF,TGTGCCAGCAGTCGGAGACTAGCTTTAGAGACCCAGTACTTC
TRBD1,TRBJ2-2,-,TRBV11-2,CASTIYRGVNTGELFF,TGTGCCAGCACCATATACAGGGGAGTGAACACCGGGGAGCTGTTTTTT
-,TRBJ1-2,-,TRBV25-1,CASRKSRGYGYTF,TGTGCCAGCAGGAAAAGCAGGGGATATGGCTACACCTTC
-,TRBJ1-3,-,TRBV7-2,CASSLAFSTGNTIYF,TGTGCCAGCAGCTTAGCCTTCAGCACTGGAAACACCATATATTTT
-,TRBJ1-5,-,TRBV21-1,CAFPGGQPQHF,TGTGCCTTCCCTGGGGGGCAGCCCCAGCATTTT
-,TRBJ2-7,many,TRBV12-3/TRBV12-4,CASSLGGGSYEQYF,TGTGCCAGCAGTTTAGGTGGCGGTTCCTACGAGCAGTACTTC
-,TRBJ2-7,many,TRBV13,CASSPGSRSSYEQYF,TGTGCCAGCTCCCCGGGCAGCAGGAGCTCCTACGAGCAGTACTTC
-,TRBJ2-7,-,TRBV7-2,CASSPGGPRSTYEQYF,TGTGCCAGCAGCCCCGGGGGACCTCGAAGCACGTACGAGCAGTACTTC
-,TRBJ2-7,few,TRBV12-3/TRBV12-4,CASSPVGYEQYF,TGTGCCAGCAGCCCCGTTGGGTACGAGCAGTACTTC
-,TRBJ1-2,-,TRBV2,CASSEEKVRTRGYGYTF,TGTGCCAGCAGTGAAGAAAAGGTCAGGACGCGGGGCTATGGCTACACCTTC
TRBD2,TRBJ2-5,few,TRBV7-2,CAGSLRPRRRGAQETQYF,TGTGCCGGCAGCTTACGACCCCGTAGGCGGGGGGCCCAAGAGACCCAGTACTTC
-,TRBJ2-3,-,TRBV7-3,CASSPSTSTDTQYF,TGTGCCAGCAGCCCGAGTACTAGCACAGATACGCAGTATTTT
TRBD1,TRBJ1-1,few,TRBV6-5,CASRRQGGKGQNTEAFF,TGTGCCAGCAGGCGACAGGGAGGAAAGGGCCAGAACACTGAAGCTTTCTTT
-,TRBJ1-5,few,TRBV5-5,CASSFGTSNQPQHF,TGTGCCAGCAGCTTTGGGACCAGCAATCAGCCCCAGCATTTT
-,TRBJ2-3,-,TRBV3-1,CASSHPGSTDTQYF,TGTGCCAGCAGCCATCCCGGTAGCACAGATACGCAGTATTTT
-,TRBJ2-3,-,TRBV7-2,CASSLGSSVIADTQYF,TGTGCCAGCAGCTTAGGGTCTAGCGTAATCGCAGATACGCAGTATTTT
-,TRBJ2-2,-,TRBV28,CAISRVRTGELFF,TGTGCCATCAGTCGGGTCCGCACCGGGGAGCTGTTTTTT
TRBD1,TRBJ1-2,-,TRBV15,CATSRAETGTGGYTF,TGTGCCACCAGCAGAGCGGAGACAGGGACCGGTGGCTACACCTTC
-,TRBJ1-2,-,TRBV7-9,CASSSEGGYTF,TGTGCCAGCAGCTCAGAGGGAGGCTACACCTTC
TRBD1,TRBJ1-2,few,TRBV29-1,CSVGMTGRDGHTF,TGCAGCGTGGGCATGACAGGGAGAGATGGCCACACCTTC
-,TRBJ2-1,-,TRBV5-5,CASSFEGNRDEQFF,TGTGCCAGCAGCTTCGAGGGGAATAGGGATGAGCAGTTCTTC
TRBD2,TRBJ2-5,-,TRBV12-3/TRBV12-4,CASSLNGGLQETRYF,TGTGCCAGCAGTTTAAACGGGGGGTTACAAGAGACCCGGTACTTC
-,TRBJ2-5,few,TRBV7-2,CASSLAPGQLGETQYF,TGTGCCAGCAGCTTAGCCCCAGGACAGTTAGGAGAGACCCAGTACTTC
-,TRBJ1-1,-,TRBV20-1,CTAREEVNTEAFF,TGCACTGCTAGAGAAGAGGTGAACACTGAAGCTTTCTTT